The 15 T cell receptor beta chains presented below share a single source sample, sequenced in a study of T cells in Graves' hyperthyroidism and ophthalmopathy (dated by TCRdb to the late 2010s). Libraries were built with multiplex PCR. Sequenced on an Illumina HiSeq 2000. Amplification of TCR beta CDR3 regions was carried out from RNA transcripts. For the first round of RT-PCR on the TCR CDR3, the HTBI primer set was used together with the Qiagen OneStep RT-PCR kit. The public reads were reprocessed in TCRdb via fastp at Q25 and MiXCR, keeping in-frame beta chains. All rows with the same CDR3 protein become a single entry with the most common DNA and genes. In this sample the table shows 240,000 or so distinct CDR3 sequences, about 17% of which occur a single time. Around 30% of the sample comes from the top ten. The sequenced sample was blood. These receptor sequences come from a woman under 30 with Graves' ophthalmopathy.

At least ten counts were recorded for this clonotype. This CDR3 reads CASMIQGRNYGYTF. CDR3 coding DNA: TGTGCCAGCATGATACAGGGAAGGAACTATGGCTACACCTTC. The chain recombines TRBV12-3 or TRBV12-4 with TRBJ1-2; D may be TRBD1 (6 bases). Between the trimmed V and J ends, which lost 7 bases and 2 bases, there was a span of 14 bases. The CDR3 extends over 14 amino acids.

This clonotype was picked up many times. The rearrangement joins TRBV7-9 to TRBJ2-3; D possibly corresponds to TRBD1 (6 bases). Trimming shortened V by 4 bases and J by 2 bases, and 19 bases separated the two germline ends. The length of the CDR3 is 17 residues. The V gene's germline CDR1 is SEHNR and CDR2 FQNEAQ (reference sequence). CDR3 protein: CASSSRRATGYTDTQYF. Here the CDR3 DNA reads TGTGCCAGCAGCTCCCGAAGGGCTACAGGGTACACAGATACGCAGTATTTT. Drawing the rest from reference TRBV7-9 and TRBJ2-3, the complete variable domain is DTGVSQNPRHKITKRGQNVTFRCDPISEHNRLYWYRQTLGQGPEFLTYFQNEAQLEKSRLLSDRFSAERPKGSFSTLEIQRTEQGDSAMYLCASSSRRATGYTDTQYFGPGTRLTVL.

In this sample, this clonotype turned up many times. The J gene is TRBJ1-5, the V gene TRBV19; 8 nucleotides align to TRBD1. With V trimmed by 7 bases and J by 5 bases, 4 bases remained unmatched. CDR1 and CDR2 from the germline V gene are LNHDA and SQIVND (reference sequence). The CDR3 totals 13 residues. CDR3 residues: CASKDRDHQPQHF. DNA for the CDR3: TGTGCCAGTAAGGACAGGGACCATCAGCCCCAGCATTTT. The entire variable domain, with the rest obtained from reference TRBV19 and TRBJ1-5, is as follows: DGGITQSPKYLFRKEGQNVTLSCEQNLNHDAMYWYRQDPGQGLRLIYYSQIVNDFQKGDIAEGYSVSREKKESFPLTVTSAQKNPTAFYLCASKDRDHQPQHFGDGTRLSIL.

This clonotype was seen at least ten times. J is TRBJ1-1 and V is TRBV15; the match to TRBD1 covers 7 bases. Germline V gene data show CDR1 as LNHNV and CDR2 as YYDKDF (reference sequence). The ends lost 9 bases at V and 2 bases at J; junction bases unmatched: 3. There are 12 residues in the CDR3. This CDR3 reads CATRQGNTEAFF. DNA for the CDR3: TGTGCCACTAGACAGGGTAACACTGAAGCTTTCTTT.

The gene calls are TRBV4-3 and TRBJ2-1, with 8 bases aligning to TRBD2. The CDR3 has 15 amino acids. Trimming cost V 6 bases and J 1 base; bases outside gene matches: 5. In germline, CDR1 is LGHNA, CDR2 YSLEER. This CDR3 is CASRISGSSYNEQFF. The CDR3 DNA reads as TGCGCCAGCAGGATAAGCGGGAGTTCCTACAATGAGCAGTTCTTC.

In its sample, this clonotype was seen many times. The gene calls are TRBV24-1 and TRBJ1-2, with a possible D match to TRBD1 (5 bases). V was cut by 7 bases and J by 6 bases, with 11 bases left in between. The CDR3 is made up of 12 amino acids. CDR1 KGHDR and CDR2 SFDVKD come from the germline V gene. CDR3 coding DNA: TGTGCCACCAGAGGACACGGCCATGGCTACACCTTC. This translates into CATRGHGHGYTF.

This clonotype was found many times. The chain employs TRBV5-5 and TRBJ1-2; 8 bases are a match to TRBD1. From germline, CDR1 is SGHKS and CDR2 YYEKEE (reference sequence). The trim removed 3 bases at V and 2 bases at J, leaving 12 bases unmatched. This CDR3 has 17 residues. The CDR3 loop is CASSSRSLGQANYGYTF. The CDR3 DNA reads as TGTGCCAGCAGCTCAAGATCATTGGGACAGGCAAACTATGGCTACACCTTC.

This clonotype was detected many times. V usage is TRBV27 and J usage is TRBJ1-5, with a weak D call TRBD1 (6 bases). Germline CDR1 reads MNHEY; CDR2 reads SMNVEV (reference sequence). Between the trimmed V and J ends, which lost 3 bases and 4 bases, there was a span of 10 bases. CDR3 length equals 14 residues. CDR3 loop: CASSLGGPNQPQHF. The CDR3 region has the DNA TGTGCCAGCAGTTTGGGGGGCCCGAATCAGCCCCAGCATTTT.

This clonotype was detected many times. The chain combines TRBV12-3 or TRBV12-4 with TRBJ2-1; 8 bases agree with TRBD1. V was clipped by 6 bases and J by 4 bases; unmatched bases: 8. This CDR3 has 15 residues. Here the CDR3 reads CASRPQGTGYNEQFF. CDR3 in DNA: TGTGCCAGCAGACCCCAGGGGACAGGTTACAATGAGCAGTTCTTC.

This clonotype came up many times. The chain uses TRBV28 and TRBJ2-5; D not resolved. V was trimmed by 3 bases and J by 13 bases, leaving 12 bases between them. Germline CDR1 MDHEN, CDR2 SYDVKM. The CDR3 length is 11 residues. The CDR3 DNA sequence: TGTGCCAGCAGTTTGAACGCCCGGTGGTACTTC. As protein: CASSLNARWYF.

This clonotype turned up a few times. The CDR3 DNA follows: TGTGCCAGCAGCCGGGATTACAATTCACCCCTCCACTTT. Protein sequence: CASSRDYNSPLHF. V is TRBV28 and J is TRBJ1-6; no clear D gene. Trimming removed 6 bases at V and 7 bases at J, with 10 bases between. The germline V gene has CDR1 MDHEN and CDR2 SYDVKM. The CDR3 contains 13 residues.

This clonotype has ten or more counts. The V gene is TRBV2, the J gene TRBJ2-5, with 9 nucleotides matching TRBD2. Germline V gives CDR1 SNHLY, CDR2 FYNNEI. This CDR3 has 15 residues. The J segment lost 4 bases and the V segment lost 3 bases, leaving 6 bases of the junction unmatched. In nucleotides, the CDR3 is TGTGCCAGCAGTGACGGTAGCGGGAGCCCAGAGACCCAGTACTTC. Protein: CASSDGSGSPETQYF. The complete variable domain, with remaining parts taken from reference TRBV2 and TRBJ2-5, reads EPEVTQTPSHQVTQMGQEVILRCVPISNHLYFYWYRQILGQKVEFLVSFYNNEISEKSEIFDDQFSVERPDGSNFTLKIRSTKLEDSAMYFCASSDGSGSPETQYFGPGTRLLVL.

The V and J genes are TRBV18 and TRBJ1-1; 7 bases agree with TRBD1. Germline V gives CDR1 KGHSH, CDR2 LQKENI. The CDR3 is 17 residues long. The V gene end was trimmed by 5 bases and the J gene end by 0 bases; junction bases not matched to a gene: 12. CDR3 DNA sequence: TGTGCCAGCTCAACCCAACCCCAAGGGGGCCTGAACACTGAAGCTTTCTTT. Translation gives CASSTQPQGGLNTEAFF.

This clonotype was counted at least ten times. The chain recombines TRBV3-1 with TRBJ2-5; 9 nucleotides line up with TRBD1. V dropped 5 bases and J dropped 2; count of bases not matched to a gene: 3. Germline CDR1 reads LGHDT; CDR2 reads YNNKEL (reference sequence). This CDR3 is built from 14 residues. This chain's CDR3 is CASSRQGVQETQYF. DNA of the CDR3: TGTGCCAGCAGCAGACAGGGGGTACAAGAGACCCAGTACTTC.

This clonotype was observed at least ten times. The chain uses TRBV6-1 and TRBJ1-2; tentative D call: TRBD1 (6 bases). This CDR3 spans 15 amino acids. V lost 7 bases and J lost 5, with 20 bases in between. CDR1 is MNHNS, CDR2 SASEGT, per germline. The CDR3 nucleotides are TGTGCCAGCAACACACAGGGAAGAGGGTCATATGGCTACACCTTC. As protein: CASNTQGRGSYGYTF.